This T cell receptor beta chain was observed in a study of vaccination and CD4 T cells after COVID-19. The V gene's germline CDR1 is DFQATT and CDR2 SNEGSKA (reference sequence). The CDR3 has 14 amino acids. The junction had 7 bases not matched to a gene; V was cut back by 0 bases and J by 6 bases. Relative to its sample, this clonotype is medium-sized (0.01 to 0.1%). Its antigen is not identified. Treatment of the sample: roughly 11-day PBMC culture with coronavirus spike peptide pools or control peptides (ViraFEST assay). The unexposed donor gave CD4+ T cells before the COVID-19 pandemic (2011-2018). Sequencing of DNA taken from cultured CD4+ T cells relied on the Oncomine TCR Beta short-read assay. A single record per CDR3 protein comes from TCRdb applying MiXCR to the PCR reads. This sample has several thousand distinct CDR3 sequences, with approximately 25% found just once.

The rearrangement joins TRBV20-1 to TRBJ1-2, with TRBD1 matching 7 bases. What was sequenced was CD4+ T cells from blood, cultured in vitro. This receptor was obtained from a human donor in good health. The CDR3 loop reads CSARDGRGPNGYTF. DNA for the CDR3: TGCAGTGCTAGAGATGGAAGGGGGCCCAATGGCTACACCTTC.